This T cell receptor beta chain comes out of a study of T cell repertoires in ileal Crohn's disease. Overall study: The M6 sample came from neoterminal ileum during colonoscopy after surgery. Whole-study findings and limits: Sorted CD8 T cells held more high-frequency clones than CD4.

Regarding time point: neoterminal ileum biopsy at postoperative endoscopy, about 6 months after surgery. Patients were adults with ileal or ileocolonic Crohn's disease needing resection. The data were produced by immunoSEQ multiplex PCR, yet TCRdb's version contains in-frame clones alone and is incomplete. The sample shows 6,500 to 8,000 clones, approximately 81% of them seen only once. The germline gives CDR1 SGHRS, CDR2 YFSETQ. The CDR3 has 13 amino acids. Trimming took off 4 bases at V and 7 bases at J, with 15 bases between the two ends. Comments on this clone: Its antigen is currently unknown.

The sequenced sample consisted of ileal tissue. The chain joins TRBV5-1 to TRBJ2-7; no reliable D call. This receptor was identified in an adult with Crohn's disease. The CDR3 region is CASSEQPAGEQYF. Written as DNA, the CDR3 is TGCGCCAGCAGCGAACAACCGGCCGGGGAGCAGTACTTC.